What follows are 17 T cell receptor beta chains derived from one specimen sequenced in a study of OX40 agonist ivuxolimab in advanced cancers. Here immunoSEQ multiplex PCR was the method, and the copy in TCRdb shows in-frame clones only, minus some. The sample lists just over 60,000 clones, approximately 90% occurring once. Sample: CD4+ or CD8+ T cells sorted from blood, taken in a trial of the OX40 agonist ivuxolimab. The receptors were gathered from an adult with an advanced solid tumor such as melanoma, head and neck, liver or kidney cancer.

This rearrangement joins TRBV5-4 to TRBJ2-3; tentatively, D is TRBD2 (5 bases). Germline V lookup: CDR1 SGHNT, CDR2 YYREEE (reference sequence). The CDR3 consists of 16 residues. Trimming stripped 1 base from V and 1 base from J, with 13 bases between. The CDR3 DNA sequence: TGTGCCAGCAGCTTGTTAGGGCGGGTAGGCACAGATACGCAGTATTTT. It encodes CASSLLGRVGTDTQYF.

The genes are TRBV4-2 and TRBJ1-5, with TRBD1 matching 11 bases. Per the germline V gene, CDR1 is LGHNA and CDR2 is YNFKEQ. CDR3 length: 24 residues. V lost 1 base to trimming and J lost 3 bases; unmatched junction nucleotides: 26. The CDR3 sequence: CASSQGGVWTGGSNKIWDNQPQHF. CDR3 nucleotides: TGTGCCAGCAGCCAAGGTGGGGTCTGGACAGGGGGCTCGAATAAGATTTGGGACAATCAGCCCCAGCATTTT.

The chain has TRBV18 and TRBJ2-3, with 7 bases that match TRBD1. Trimming at V came to 3 bases and at J to 1 base, leaving 4 bases not matched to a gene. There are 15 residues in the CDR3. Germline V lookup: CDR1 KGHSH, CDR2 LQKENI. DNA for the CDR3: TGTGCCAGCTCACCCCACAGGGGAGGCACAGATACGCAGTATTTT. Translating gives CASSPHRGGTDTQYF.

The CDR3 region is CASSLEGGGELFF. CDR3 coding DNA: TGTGCCAGCAGCTTAGAGGGTGGCGGGGAGCTGTTTTTT. The chain links TRBV11-3 to TRBJ2-2; no reliable D call. Trimming stripped 0 bases from V and 7 bases from J, with 6 bases between. CDR3 size: 13 residues. The germline V gene encodes CDR1 SGHNT and CDR2 YENEEA.

The chain carries TRBV4-1 and TRBJ1-2, with TRBD1 matching over 8 bases. Germline lookup yields CDR1 MGHRA and CDR2 YSYEKL. V shed 3 bases and J 4 bases; nucleotides not matched to a gene: 10. This CDR3 is built from 16 residues. The CDR3 sequence is CASSHHMLQGVYGYTF. For the CDR3, the DNA is TGCGCCAGCAGCCACCACATGTTACAGGGGGTCTATGGCTACACCTTC.

The chain couples TRBV6-5 to TRBJ1-5; no clear D. V gave up 6 bases and J gave up 7 bases, with 13 bases separating them. Germline CDR1 and CDR2: MNHEY and SVGAGI. CDR3 length: 13 residues. CDR3 sequence: CASSRTDGQPQHF. Here the CDR3 DNA reads TGTGCCAGCAGCAGGACCGATGGGCAGCCCCAGCATTTT.

The chain has TRBV19 and TRBJ2-7; 11 nucleotides line up with TRBD2. The CDR3 is 16 amino acids. V lost 4 bases, J lost 3 bases, and 8 bases stayed unmatched. Germline V gene data show CDR1 as LNHDA and CDR2 as SQIVND (reference sequence). DNA of the CDR3: TGTGCCAGTAGTACGAGAGGACTAGCGGGCTACTACGAGCAGTACTTC. Translation gives CASSTRGLAGYYEQYF.

This clone was picked up one time. J is TRBJ2-2 and V is TRBV2; D gene uncertain. V shed 6 bases and J shed 0 bases, with 5 bases lying between them. In germline, CDR1 is SNHLY, CDR2 FYNNEI. CDR3 size: 13 residues. The CDR3 here is CASSHTNTGELFF. CDR3 sequence (DNA): TGTGCCAGCAGCCACACGAACACCGGGGAGCTGTTTTTT.

The chain employs TRBV5-1 and TRBJ1-4, with D perhaps matching TRBD1 (5 bases). CDR3 size: 13 residues. V was clipped by 9 bases and J by 5 bases, with 14 bases between them. The V gene's germline CDR1 is SGHRS and CDR2 YFSETQ. Here the CDR3 DNA reads TGCGCCATTAAAAGGGAGGGGAATGAAAAACTGTTTTTT. Its protein product is CAIKREGNEKLFF.

The genes are TRBV9 and TRBJ2-2; 7 bases are a match to TRBD2. Losses at the gene ends were 3 bases for V and 6 bases for J; bases not matched to a gene: 14. Germline V gene data show CDR1 as SGDLS and CDR2 as YYNGEE. The CDR3 contains 17 residues. CDR3 residues: CASSEGRLARVSGELFF. DNA of the CDR3: TGTGCCAGCAGCGAGGGGAGACTAGCACGCGTCTCCGGGGAGCTGTTTTTT.

CDR3 residues: CASSLYGISYNEQFF. CDR3 in DNA: TGCGCCAGCAGCTTGTACGGAATCTCCTACAATGAGCAGTTCTTC. The chain employs TRBV5-1 and TRBJ2-1; no reliable D call. Germline CDR1 SGHRS, CDR2 YFSETQ. The CDR3 consists of 15 residues. V was shortened by 1 base and J by 0 bases, with 8 bases between the two germline ends.

V usage is TRBV9 and J usage is TRBJ1-4, with 7 bases lining up with TRBD1. Germline V CDR1 and CDR2: SGDLS, YYNGEE. CDR3 length equals 15 residues. V trimming: 3 bases; J trimming: 2 bases; junction bases outside the gene matches: 4. Here the CDR3 DNA reads TGTGCCAGCAGCGAAATACAGGGGACTAATGAAAAACTGTTTTTT. It specifies CASSEIQGTNEKLFF.

This clone was seen more than once but under ten times. Within the sample, other DNA sequences also encode this same CDR3. The rearrangement uses TRBV28 and TRBJ1-5; the D is unclear. Germline lookup yields CDR1 MDHEN and CDR2 SYDVKM. V shed 2 bases and J shed 0 bases, with 2 bases lying between them. The CDR3 sequence is 13 residues long. The DNA of the CDR3 is TGTGCCAGCAGTTTAGTTAGCAATCAGCCCCAGCATTTT. The encoded protein is CASSLVSNQPQHF.

The rearrangement uses TRBV19 and TRBJ2-5; a weak D match, TRBD1 (5 bases). Germline V gene sequence: CDR1 LNHDA, CDR2 SQIVND (reference sequence). This CDR3 contains 13 residues. V lost 5 bases to trimming and J lost 3 bases, with 10 bases between them. The CDR3 DNA follows: TGTGCCAGTAGTCTTAGACAGAAAGAGACCCAGTACTTC. Its protein product is CASSLRQKETQYF.

This clone was counted once. The chain links TRBV5-4 to TRBJ2-7; TRBD1 or TRBD2 may be the D gene (5 bases each). Per germline, CDR1 SGHNT and CDR2 YYREEE (reference sequence). V dropped 4 bases and J dropped 4 bases, with 15 bases sitting between them. The CDR3 extends over 14 amino acids. The DNA for the CDR3 is TGTGCCAGCAGCAACCGGGACGGCCGATACGAGCAGTACTTC. Its protein product is CASSNRDGRYEQYF.

The chain is built from TRBV5-6 and TRBJ2-2; D call uncertain. V was shortened by 1 base and J by 1 base, with 14 bases between the two germline ends. The CDR3 totals 17 residues. Germline-derived CDR1 and CDR2 are SGHDT and YYEEEE. This CDR3 reads CASSLRANRWNTGELFF. CDR3 coding DNA: TGTGCCAGCAGCTTGAGGGCGAACCGATGGAACACCGGGGAGCTGTTTTTT.

V is TRBV5-6 and J is TRBJ2-2; no definite D call. Between the trimmed V and J ends, which lost 5 bases and 1 base, there was a span of 12 bases. The CDR3 is made up of 15 amino acids. Germline V gene sequence: CDR1 SGHDT, CDR2 YYEEEE. CDR3 region: CASRTRSRNTGELFF. CDR3 DNA sequence: TGTGCCAGCAGGACGAGGAGTAGGAACACCGGGGAGCTGTTTTTT.